The T cell receptor (beta chain) described here comes from a study of T cells after yellow fever vaccination. The V end was cut by 4 bases, the J end by 11 bases, with 5 bases between. The CDR3 is 9 residues long. As TCR cDNA was made by 5'RACE template switching, a universal primer site and UMIs were added. TCRdb passed the 5' RACE reads through MiXCR, listing each CDR3 protein once. The profile covers 230,000 or so distinct CDR3 sequences, with over 3% appearing a single time and 15% to 20% taken by the ten largest. General study points: Few clonotypes appeared in both CD4 and CD8 compartments. Clones from primary vaccination mostly reappeared after the booster (96% CD4, less than 90% CD8).

On this clonotype: Its cognate antigen is unknown.

The chain is built from TRBV12-3 or TRBV12-4 and TRBJ1-1; no clear D gene. The sample here was PBMCs, taken 15 days after the yellow fever booster vaccination. The source is a young man who received the YFV17D yellow fever vaccine. The CDR3 DNA follows: TGTGCCAGCAGTTCCAATGCTTTCTTT. Protein: CASSSNAFF.